This T cell receptor (beta chain) was recorded in a study of beta chain features in type 1 diabetes. For the study at large: Cells sorted and examined across all samples totaled 85 million to 130 million.

Comment on this clone: The antigen is not known.

Reverse transcribing all isolated RNA meant expressed TCRB transcripts were sequenced. TCRdb's table, derived via immunoSEQ multiplex PCR, lists solely in-frame clones and lacks some. The sample includes approximately 57,000 clones, 40% to 65% of them seen just once. There are 14 residues in the CDR3. The germline V gene encodes CDR1 ENHRY and CDR2 SYGVKD. V was clipped by 0 bases and J by 4 bases, with 7 bases between them. Study-level results: Reads derived from cDNA could over-represent cells showing high TCR expression. Patients with type 1 diabetes carried fewer insertions and had more deletions at their VDJ junctions. HLA influence on TCRB rearrangement stayed unresolved here. In every one of the four CD4+ subsets, TCRB CDR3s were moderately but significantly shorter in Type 1 diabetes patients.

This clonotype was sampled from a woman aged 40 to 50 with type 1 diabetes. Sequencing was carried out using Tregs from blood. The J gene is TRBJ2-1, the V gene TRBV10-3, with unresolved D. The CDR3 region has the DNA TGTGCCATCAGTGAGTCCCAGTTTTACAATGAGCAGTTCTTC. Protein product: CAISESQFYNEQFF.